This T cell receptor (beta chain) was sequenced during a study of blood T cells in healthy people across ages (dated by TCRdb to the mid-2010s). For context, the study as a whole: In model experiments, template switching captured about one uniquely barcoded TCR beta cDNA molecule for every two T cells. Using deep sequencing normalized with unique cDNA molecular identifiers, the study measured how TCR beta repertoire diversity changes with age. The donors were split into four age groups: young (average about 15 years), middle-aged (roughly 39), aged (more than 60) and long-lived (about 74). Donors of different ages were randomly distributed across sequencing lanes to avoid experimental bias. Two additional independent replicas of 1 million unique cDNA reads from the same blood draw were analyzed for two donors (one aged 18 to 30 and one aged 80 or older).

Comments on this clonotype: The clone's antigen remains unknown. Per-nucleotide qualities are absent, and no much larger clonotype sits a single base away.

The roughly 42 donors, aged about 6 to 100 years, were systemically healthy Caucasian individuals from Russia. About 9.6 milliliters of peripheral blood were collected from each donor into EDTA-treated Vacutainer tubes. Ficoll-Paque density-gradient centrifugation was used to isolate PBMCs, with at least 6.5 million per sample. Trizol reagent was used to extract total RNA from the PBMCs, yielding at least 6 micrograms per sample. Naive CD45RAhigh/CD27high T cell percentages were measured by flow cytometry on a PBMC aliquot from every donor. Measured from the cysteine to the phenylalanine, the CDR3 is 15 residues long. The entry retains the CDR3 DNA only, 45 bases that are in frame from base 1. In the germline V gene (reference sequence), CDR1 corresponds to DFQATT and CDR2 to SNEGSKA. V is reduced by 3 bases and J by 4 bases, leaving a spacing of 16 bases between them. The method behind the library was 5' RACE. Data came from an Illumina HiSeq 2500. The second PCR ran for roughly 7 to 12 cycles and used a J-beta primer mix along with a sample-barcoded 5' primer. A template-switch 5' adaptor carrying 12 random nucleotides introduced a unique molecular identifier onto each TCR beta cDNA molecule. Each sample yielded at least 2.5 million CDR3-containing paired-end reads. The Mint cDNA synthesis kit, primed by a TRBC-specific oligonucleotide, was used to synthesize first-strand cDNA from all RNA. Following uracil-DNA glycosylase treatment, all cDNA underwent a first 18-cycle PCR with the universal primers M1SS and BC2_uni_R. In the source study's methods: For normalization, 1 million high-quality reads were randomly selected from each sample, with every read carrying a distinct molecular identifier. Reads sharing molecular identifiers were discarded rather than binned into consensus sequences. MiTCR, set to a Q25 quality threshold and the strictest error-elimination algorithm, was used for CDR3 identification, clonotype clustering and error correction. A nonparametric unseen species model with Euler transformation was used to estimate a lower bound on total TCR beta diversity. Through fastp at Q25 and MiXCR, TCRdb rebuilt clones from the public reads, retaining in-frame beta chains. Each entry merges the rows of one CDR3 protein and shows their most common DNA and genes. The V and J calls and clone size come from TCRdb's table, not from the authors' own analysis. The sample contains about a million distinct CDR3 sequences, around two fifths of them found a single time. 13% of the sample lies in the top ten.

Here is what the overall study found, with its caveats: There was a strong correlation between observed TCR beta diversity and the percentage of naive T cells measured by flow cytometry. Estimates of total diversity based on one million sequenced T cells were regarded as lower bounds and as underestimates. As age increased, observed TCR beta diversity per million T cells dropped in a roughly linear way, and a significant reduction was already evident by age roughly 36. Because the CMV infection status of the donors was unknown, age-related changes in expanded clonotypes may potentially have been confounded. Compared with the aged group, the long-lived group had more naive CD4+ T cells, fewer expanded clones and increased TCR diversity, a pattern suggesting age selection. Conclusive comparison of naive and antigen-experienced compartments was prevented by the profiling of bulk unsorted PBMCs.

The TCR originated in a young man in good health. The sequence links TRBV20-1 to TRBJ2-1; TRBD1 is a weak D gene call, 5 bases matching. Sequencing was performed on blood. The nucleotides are TGCAGTGCTAGGACGGTACAGGAATTTTACAATGAGCAGTTCTTC. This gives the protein CSARTVQEFYNEQFF.